This TCR beta chain was documented in a study of OX40 agonist ivuxolimab in advanced cancers. Findings of the study overall: At 0.1 to 3.0 mg/kg, CD4+ and CD8+ blood T cells expanded clonally by week 6.

CDR3 length equals 13 residues. Per germline, CDR1 LNHDA and CDR2 SQIVND (reference sequence). V was pared by 4 bases and J by 9 bases, with 4 bases of the junction left unmatched. The assay was immunoSEQ multiplex PCR, and TCRdb's table has in-frame clones only and misses some. The profile shows about 80,000 clones, around 85% of them singletons. With regard to this clone: Its cognate antigen is unknown.

Autoimmune disease history or systemic immunosuppression led to patient exclusion. The receptor's source is an adult with an advanced solid tumor such as melanoma, head and neck, liver or kidney cancer. Sample: CD4+ or CD8+ T cells sorted from blood, taken in a trial of the OX40 agonist ivuxolimab. The V gene is TRBV19, the J gene TRBJ2-5; 11 positions agree with TRBD1. Here the CDR3 DNA reads TGTGCCAGTAGTAGGGACAGGGGGGCGGCCCAGTACTTC. Its protein is CASSRDRGAAQYF. Complete variable domain (other parts from reference TRBV19 and TRBJ2-5): DGGITQSPKYLFRKEGQNVTLSCEQNLNHDAMYWYRQDPGQGLRLIYYSQIVNDFQKGDIAEGYSVSREKKESFPLTVTSAQKNPTAFYLCASSRDRGAAQYFGPGTRLLVL.